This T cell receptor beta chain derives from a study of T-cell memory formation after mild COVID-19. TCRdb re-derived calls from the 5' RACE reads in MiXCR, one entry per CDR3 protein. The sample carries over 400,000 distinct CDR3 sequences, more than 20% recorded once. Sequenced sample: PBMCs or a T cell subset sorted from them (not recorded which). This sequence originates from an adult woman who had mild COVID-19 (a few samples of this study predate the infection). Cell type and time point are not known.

In DNA, the CDR3 is TGTGCCAGCAGCCCCAGGTGGGAGGTGGCTGAAGCTTTCTTT. It codes for CASSPRWEVAEAFF. The J gene is TRBJ1-1, the V gene TRBV11-2; D is unclear. This CDR3 has 14 amino acids. Trimming left V 5 bases short and J 6 bases short, with 16 bases between. Germline CDR1 SGHAT, CDR2 FQNNGV.